Below are 24 T cell receptor beta chains sequenced from a single sample in a study of siplizumab effects on memory and regulatory T cells. Assay used: immunoSEQ multiplex PCR; TCRdb lists only in-frame clones, some missing. The sample consists of tens of thousands of clones, 93% of them appearing once. Sequenced sample: CD8+ T cells sorted from blood. These receptor sequences come from a human donor in good health.

The chain carries TRBV4-1 and TRBJ1-1, with a possible D match to TRBD1 (5 bases). The CDR3 covers 14 residues. The germline V gene encodes CDR1 MGHRA and CDR2 YSYEKL. V shed 6 bases and J shed 1 base, with 12 bases lying between them. The CDR3 coding sequence is TGCGCCAGCAGTCGAGGGGTAGGGAACACTGAAGCTTTCTTT. As protein: CASSRGVGNTEAFF.

The CDR3 loop is CASSVLPGESYGYTF. CDR3 sequence (DNA): TGTGCCAGCAGCGTACTACCAGGGGAAAGCTATGGCTACACCTTC. The chain links TRBV9 to TRBJ1-2; possibly TRBD1 for D (6 bases). Germline CDR1 and CDR2: SGDLS and YYNGEE. The CDR3 is made up of 15 amino acids. Trimming took off 1 base at V and 4 bases at J, with 14 bases between the two ends.

For this clone: The sample has other DNA sequences that encode this CDR3 too. The gene calls are TRBV27 and TRBJ2-1; unclear D gene. The CDR3 runs 11 residues. Trimming took off 6 bases at V and 6 bases at J, with 6 bases between the two ends. Germline-derived CDR1 and CDR2 are MNHEY and SMNVEV (reference sequence). CDR3 amino acids: CASSLGNEQFF. CDR3 coding DNA: TGTGCCAGCAGCCTCGGCAATGAGCAGTTCTTC.

This clone was seen just once. The J gene is TRBJ2-1, the V gene TRBV21-1; the tabulated D call, TRBD1, remains unverified against the DNA. TRBV21-1 is reported as a pseudogene. This CDR3 has 20 amino acids. CDR3 DNA sequence: TGTGCCAGCAGCAAAGCTGACCGCTGGAGGACAGGGCCCCCCTACAATGAGCAGTTCTTC. Its translation: CASSKADRWRTGPPYNEQFF.

The rearrangement uses TRBV7-8 and TRBJ2-1, with 8 bases that match TRBD2. V lost 2 bases, J lost 4 bases, and 4 bases stayed unmatched. Germline CDR1 reads SGHVS; CDR2 reads FQNEAQ. The CDR3 extends over 15 amino acids. The CDR3 DNA reads as TGTGCCAGCAGCTTAATCGGGGGGGTGTACAATGAGCAGTTCTTC. Residues: CASSLIGGVYNEQFF. The whole variable domain, filled in from reference TRBV7-8 and TRBJ2-1, reads GAGVSQSPRYKVAKRGQDVALRCDPISGHVSLFWYQQALGQGPEFLTYFQNEAQLDKSGLPSDRFFAERPEGSVSTLKIQRTQQEDSAVYLCASSLIGGVYNEQFFGPGTRLTVL.

This chain connects TRBV10-1 to TRBJ2-7; 9 bases fit TRBD1. With 4 bases clipped from V and 2 bases from J, the junction kept 6 bases outside the gene matches. Germline CDR1 is WNHNN and CDR2 is SYGVQD (reference sequence). The CDR3 totals 15 residues. The CDR3 sequence is CASSGPGTGTYEQYF. The CDR3 nucleotides are TGCGCCAGCAGTGGCCCCGGGACAGGGACCTACGAGCAGTACTTC.

The rearrangement uses TRBV2 and TRBJ2-1; 10 bases are shared with TRBD2. J was trimmed by 9 bases and V by 4 bases; bases with no gene match: 9. Germline V lookup: CDR1 SNHLY, CDR2 FYNNEI. This CDR3 region has 15 residues. The CDR3 DNA reads TGTGCCAGCAGTGTTTCCGGGCTAGCGGGAGTTGAGCAGTTCTTC. Its protein is CASSVSGLAGVEQFF.

The gene calls are TRBV5-6 and TRBJ1-1; D not resolved. CDR1 and CDR2 (germline): SGHDT, YYEEEE. V dropped 0 bases and J dropped 1 base, with 10 bases sitting between them. This CDR3 spans 15 amino acids. CDR3 coding DNA: TGTGCCAGCAGCTTGGGAATCACGGCGAACACTGAAGCTTTCTTT. Its protein product is CASSLGITANTEAFF.

The chain joins TRBV7-9 to TRBJ2-3, with D unresolved. CDR1 is SEHNR and CDR2 is FQNEAQ in the germline V gene (reference sequence). The CDR3 sequence is 14 residues long. Trimming cost V 0 bases and J 2 bases, with 6 bases left between them. CDR3 DNA: TGTGCCAGCAGCTTAGCGCACGACACAGATACGCAGTATTTT. It is translated as CASSLAHDTDTQYF.

The chain has TRBV7-2 and TRBJ2-3; a weak D match, TRBD2 (5 bases). Germline V gene data show CDR1 as SGHTA and CDR2 as FQGNSA. The V end lost 2 bases, the J end lost 2 bases, and 11 bases lay between the germline ends. The CDR3 consists of 15 residues. CDR3 sequence reads: CASSLRTSYTDTQYF. The CDR3 DNA is TGTGCCAGCAGCTTAAGGACTTCATACACAGATACGCAGTATTTT.

The chain links TRBV19 to TRBJ1-1; D is ambiguous. With 5 bases removed from V and 4 bases from J, the gap between germline ends came to 11 bases. This CDR3 is 13 amino acids long. Germline V gene lookup returns CDR1 LNHDA and CDR2 SQIVND (reference sequence). The CDR3: CASSPSLTTEAFF. CDR3 nucleotides: TGTGCCAGTAGTCCCAGCCTCACCACTGAAGCTTTCTTT.

The chain joins TRBV27 to TRBJ2-1; 13 bases are shared with TRBD2. Trimming cost V 4 bases and J 9 bases; bases outside gene matches: 3. Germline assignment: CDR1 MNHEY and CDR2 SMNVEV (reference sequence). CDR3 length: 14 residues. The CDR3 coding sequence is TGTGCCAGCAGTTCCTGGACTAGCGGGAGTGAGCAGTTCTTC. This sequence encodes CASSSWTSGSEQFF.

A single count supports this clone. A read error may produce the germline difference seen at one junction end. This chain links TRBV14 with TRBJ2-3, with D perhaps assigned TRBD1 or TRBD2 (6 bases each). Per the germline V gene, CDR1 is SGHDN and CDR2 is FVKESK. The CDR3 extends over 14 amino acids. CDR3 nucleotide sequence: TGTGCCAGCAGCCAATTTGGGGGGCGCTATGATAAAGATTTT. Translated: CASSQFGGRYDKDF. Full variable domain (outside the CDR3, taken from reference TRBV14 and TRBJ2-3): EAGVTQFPSHSVIEKGQTVTLRCDPISGHDNLYWYRRVMGKEIKFLLHFVKESKQDESGMPNNRFLAERTGGTYSTLKVQPAELEDSGVYFCASSQFGGRYDKDFGPGTRLTVL.

The CDR3 DNA reads TGCGCCAGCAGCCAAGATGGGAGGGCCTTTAGCGCTGAAGCTTTCTTT. Its protein is CASSQDGRAFSAEAFF. The chain recombines TRBV4-1 with TRBJ1-1; D is ambiguous. Germline CDR1 and CDR2: MGHRA and YSYEKL. CDR3 length equals 16 residues. Trimming shortened V by 0 bases and J by 6 bases, and 17 bases separated the two germline ends.

J is TRBJ2-7 and V is TRBV4-1; weak D call: TRBD1 (5 bases). Germline V CDR1 and CDR2: MGHRA, YSYEKL. The CDR3 runs 15 residues. V lost 0 bases, J lost 2 bases, and 11 bases lay in between. CDR3 sequence reads: CASSQEATRAYEQYF. CDR3 coding DNA: TGCGCCAGCAGCCAAGAAGCTACCAGGGCCTACGAGCAGTACTTC.

This sequence joins TRBV15 and TRBJ1-5, with a possible D match to TRBD1 (5 bases). Trimming took 0 bases from V and 2 from J, leaving 11 bases between them. The CDR3 length is 16 residues. Germline values: CDR1 LNHNV, CDR2 YYDKDF (reference sequence). CDR3: CATSRDGGGGNQPQHF. DNA for the CDR3: TGTGCCACCAGCAGAGATGGGGGGGGTGGCAATCAGCCCCAGCATTTT.

The CDR3 bases are TGTGCCAGCAGCTTATGGTCTAGCGGGGGGGCTGGCAATGAGCAGTTCTTC. Translating gives CASSLWSSGGAGNEQFF. This chain connects TRBV13 to TRBJ2-1, with TRBD2 matching over 12 bases. V gave up 2 bases and J gave up 6 bases; unmatched junction bases: 8. The germline gives CDR1 PRHDT, CDR2 FYEKMQ (reference sequence). The CDR3 extends over 17 amino acids.

The chain has TRBV27 and TRBJ2-3; TRBD2 aligns across 10 bases. The germline V gene encodes CDR1 MNHEY and CDR2 SMNVEV (reference sequence). This CDR3 contains 14 residues. V shed 4 bases and J 4 bases; nucleotides not matched to a gene: 2. The CDR3 bases are TGTGCCAGCAGTTGGGGGACTAGCGCAGATACGCAGTATTTT. Protein sequence: CASSWGTSADTQYF.

This clone was seen a single time. The rearrangement uses TRBV9 and TRBJ2-1; TRBD2 is a possible D gene (6 bases). V was pared by 4 bases and J by 9 bases, with 14 bases between. The CDR3 consists of 13 residues. Germline lookup yields CDR1 SGDLS and CDR2 YYNGEE. The CDR3 coding sequence is TGTGCCAGCAGCTCCAGGGTTAGCGGTGAGCAGTTCTTC. This translates into CASSSRVSGEQFF.

The gene calls are TRBV29-1 and TRBJ2-3; TRBD1 might be the D (6 bases). The germline V gene has CDR1 SQVTM and CDR2 ANQGSEA. This CDR3 spans 13 amino acids. The germline V and J ends were trimmed by 5 bases and 6 bases, with 15 bases remaining between them. CDR3 residues: CSVPGQIEDTQYF. Here the CDR3 DNA reads TGCAGCGTTCCGGGACAAATAGAGGATACGCAGTATTTT.

The rearrangement uses TRBV7-9 and TRBJ2-7; 9 positions match TRBD1. J gave up 2 bases and V 1 base, and 6 bases lay outside the gene matches. The CDR3 has 16 amino acids. Germline loops: CDR1 SEHNR, CDR2 FQNEAQ (reference sequence). CDR3 residues: CASSLVDWDRAYEQYF. CDR3 bases: TGTGCCAGCAGCTTAGTAGATTGGGACAGGGCCTACGAGCAGTACTTC.

This clone was seen a few times. This rearrangement joins TRBV5-4 to TRBJ1-2; weak D call: TRBD1 (5 bases). The germline CDR1 and CDR2 sequences are SGHNT and YYREEE (reference sequence). V lost 6 bases to trimming and J lost 3 bases, with 12 bases between them. CDR3 length equals 13 residues. CDR3 region: CASTGTSDYGYTF. CDR3 DNA: TGTGCCAGCACCGGGACGTCGGACTATGGCTACACCTTC. Full variable domain (remainder filled in from reference TRBV5-4 and TRBJ1-2): ETGVTQSPTHLIKTRGQQVTLRCSSQSGHNTVSWYQQALGQGPQFIFQYYREEENGRGNFPPRFSGLQFPNYSSELNVNALELDDSALYLCASTGTSDYGYTFGSGTRLTVV.

The chain has TRBV7-6 and TRBJ1-2, with D possibly TRBD1 on 5 matching bases. Trimming removed 1 base at V and 4 bases at J, with 22 bases between. The CDR3 extends over 18 amino acids. Germline V gives CDR1 SGHVS, CDR2 FNYEAQ. The CDR3 coding sequence is TGTGCCAGCAGCTTAGAGGCCCTGGGAGAAATAGGGACCTATGGCTACACCTTC. It translates to CASSLEALGEIGTYGYTF. Drawing the rest from reference TRBV7-6 and TRBJ1-2, the complete variable domain is GAGVSQSPRYKVTKRGQDVALRCDPISGHVSLYWYRQALGQGPEFLTYFNYEAQQDKSGLPNDRFSAERPEGSISTLTIQRTEQRDSAMYRCASSLEALGEIGTYGYTFGSGTRLTVV.

V gene TRBV4-2 combines with J gene TRBJ1-1; perhaps TRBD1 as D (6 bases). Germline CDR1 and CDR2: LGHNA and YNFKEQ. The ends were cut back, 7 bases at V and 1 base at J, with 10 bases in the middle. CDR3 size: 13 residues. CDR3 nucleotide sequence: TGTGCCAGCACCCAGGGACAGAACACTGAAGCTTTCTTT. Residues: CASTQGQNTEAFF.